This entry describes one T cell receptor beta chain. The germline gives CDR1 WNHNN, CDR2 SYGVQD (reference sequence). This CDR3 spans 22 amino acids. With 2 bases clipped from V and 4 bases from J, the junction kept 20 bases outside the gene matches. These data come from a study of cytomegalovirus exposure and HLA in healthy donors. The PCR ran on 60 Vbeta and 13 Jbeta primers. Produced via immunoSEQ multiplex PCR; TCRdb's table is partial and in-frame only. The data contain about 160,000 clones, almost 80% of them singletons. The rearrangement joins TRBV10-1 to TRBJ2-1; 13 positions agree with TRBD2. This TCR came from a male donor in good health and CMV-seronegative. The sample comprised PBMCs. This CDR3 is CASSEPRDPSYQTSGRYNEQFF. CDR3 DNA: TGCGCCAGCAGTGAGCCGCGGGACCCATCGTACCAGACTAGCGGGAGGTACAATGAGCAGTTCTTC.